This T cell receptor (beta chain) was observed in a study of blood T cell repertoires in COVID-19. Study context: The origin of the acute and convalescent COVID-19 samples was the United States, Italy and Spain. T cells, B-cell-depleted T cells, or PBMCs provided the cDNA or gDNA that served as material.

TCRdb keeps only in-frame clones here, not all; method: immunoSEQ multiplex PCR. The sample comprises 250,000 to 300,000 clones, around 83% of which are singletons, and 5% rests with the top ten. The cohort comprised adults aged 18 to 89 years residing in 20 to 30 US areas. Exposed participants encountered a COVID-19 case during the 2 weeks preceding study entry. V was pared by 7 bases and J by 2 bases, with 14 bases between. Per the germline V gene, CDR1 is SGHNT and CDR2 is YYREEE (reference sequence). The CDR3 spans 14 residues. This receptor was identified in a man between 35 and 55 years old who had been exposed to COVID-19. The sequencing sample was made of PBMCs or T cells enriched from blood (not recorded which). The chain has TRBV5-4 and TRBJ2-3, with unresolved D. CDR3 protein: CASLPSPLTDTQYF. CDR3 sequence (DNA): TGTGCCAGCCTTCCCTCCCCCCTCACAGATACGCAGTATTTT.